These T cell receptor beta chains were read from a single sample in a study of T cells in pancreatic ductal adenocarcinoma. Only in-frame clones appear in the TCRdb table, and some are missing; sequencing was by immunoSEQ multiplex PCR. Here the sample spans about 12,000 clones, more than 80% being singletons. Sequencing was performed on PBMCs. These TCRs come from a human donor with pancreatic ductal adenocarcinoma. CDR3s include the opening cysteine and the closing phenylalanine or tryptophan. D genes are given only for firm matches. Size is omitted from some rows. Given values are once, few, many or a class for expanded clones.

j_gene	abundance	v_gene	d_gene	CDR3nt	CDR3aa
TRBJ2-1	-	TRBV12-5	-	TGTGCTAGTGGTTTGGGCCCCGATAGGCAGTTCTTC	CASGLGPDRQFF
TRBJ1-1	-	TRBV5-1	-	TGCGCCAGCAGCACGGAAGTTCCTGGTAGGAGTGAAGCTTTCTTT	CASSTEVPGRSEAFF
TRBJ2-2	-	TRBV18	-	TGTGCCAGCTCACCCACAGTAGGACTTACCGGGGAGCTGTTTTTT	CASSPTVGLTGELFF
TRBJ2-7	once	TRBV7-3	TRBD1	TGTGCCAGCAGCTCGGACAGGGTGGGGGAGCAGTACTTC	CASSSDRVGEQYF
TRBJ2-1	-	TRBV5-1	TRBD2	TGCGCCAGCAGCTTGGTCCTAGCGGGAGCCCCGCTCTTC	CASSLVLAGAPLF
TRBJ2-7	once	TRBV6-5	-	TGTGCCAGCAGTTACCCGGGGGCGCGGGAGCAGTACTTC	CASSYPGAREQYF
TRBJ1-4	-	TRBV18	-	TGTGCCAGCTCCCGCGGGCAGGGGACTCTCTTGAAACTGTTTTTT	CASSRGQGTLLKLFF
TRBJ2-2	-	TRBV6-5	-	TGTGCCAGCAGTGTTCGGGGGCCAGAGCTGTTTTTT	CASSVRGPELFF
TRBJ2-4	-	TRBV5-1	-	TGCGCCAGCAGCCCAACAGTCGACAGCCTAAAAAACATTCAGTACTTC	CASSPTVDSLKNIQYF
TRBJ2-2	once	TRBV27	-	TGTGCCAGCAGTTTGAGAAACACCGGGGAGCTGTTTTTT	CASSLRNTGELFF
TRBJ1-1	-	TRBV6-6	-	TGTGCCAGCAGTGGAACGACACCCACCATGAACACTGAAGCTTTCTTT	CASSGTTPTMNTEAFF
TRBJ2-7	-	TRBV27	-	TGTGCCAGCAGTTTAGGCTCGCAGGGCGAGCAGTACTTC	CASSLGSQGEQYF
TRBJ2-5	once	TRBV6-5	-	TGTGCCAGCAGTTACTCGGCCCAGCGGGCAAGGGAGACCCAGTACTTC	CASSYSAQRARETQYF
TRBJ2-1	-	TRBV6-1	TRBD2	TGTGCCAGCAGTGAACCCAGCGGGAGGATCAATGAGCAGTTCTTC	CASSEPSGRINEQFF
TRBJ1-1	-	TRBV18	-	TGTGCCAGCTCACCGGACCAGGGGATGACCACTGAAGCTTTCTTT	CASSPDQGMTTEAFF
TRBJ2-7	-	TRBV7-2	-	TGTGCCAGCAGCTTATCTGAGACAGACTACGAGCAGTACTTC	CASSLSETDYEQYF
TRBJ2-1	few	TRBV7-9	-	TGTGCCAGCAGCGGGGGCGGCTCCATCAATGAGCAGTTCTTC	CASSGGGSINEQFF
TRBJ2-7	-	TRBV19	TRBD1	TGTGCCAGTAGTACTAATCCGGGACAGGGTTCCTACGAGCAGTACTTC	CASSTNPGQGSYEQYF
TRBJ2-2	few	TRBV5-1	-	TGCGCCAGCAGCTTCAGTGAGGGGAACACCGGGGAGCTGTTTTTT	CASSFSEGNTGELFF
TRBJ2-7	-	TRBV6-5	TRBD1	TGTGCCAGCAGTTTAACCGACAGGGGGTACGAGCAGTACTTC	CASSLTDRGYEQYF
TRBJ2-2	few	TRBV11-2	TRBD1	TGTGCCAGCAGCTTAGATCAAGGGGGCGGGACCGGGGAGCTGTTTTTT	CASSLDQGGGTGELFF
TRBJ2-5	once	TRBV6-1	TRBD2	TGTGCCAGCGGAGCGGGGGGATCAACGGGGGAGACCCAGTACTTC	CASGAGGSTGETQYF
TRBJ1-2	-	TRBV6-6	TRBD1	TGTGCCAGCAGACAAGACCGGGACAGGGGCTATGGCTACACCTTC	CASRQDRDRGYGYTF
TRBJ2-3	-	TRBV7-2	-	TGTGCCAGCAGCTTGGCAGATACGCAGTATTTT	CASSLADTQYF
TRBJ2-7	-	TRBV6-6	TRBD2	TGTGCCTCGGGACTAGCGGGGGGTACCTACGAGCAGTACTTC	CASGLAGGTYEQYF
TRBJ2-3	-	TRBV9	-	TGTGCCAGCAGTCTCGATACATCACGTGTGGAGCCAGATACGCAGTATTTT	CASSLDTSRVEPDTQYF
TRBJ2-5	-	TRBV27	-	TGTGCCAGCAGTTTAAGGCCTAGCAAAGAGACCCAGTACTTC	CASSLRPSKETQYF
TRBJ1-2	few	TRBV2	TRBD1	TGTGCCAGTATGGGACAGATTTATGGCTACACCTTC	CASMGQIYGYTF
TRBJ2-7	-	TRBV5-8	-	TGTGCCAGCAGCTTTGGTGCGATCCTGAACGAGCAGTACTTC	CASSFGAILNEQYF
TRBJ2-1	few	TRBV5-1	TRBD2	TGCGCCAGCAGCTTAGCGGGAGTCCCACCCGACAATGAGCAGTTCTTC	CASSLAGVPPDNEQFF
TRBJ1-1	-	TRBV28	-	TGTGCCAGCTCAACTATTTTGGCAAGTGGAGAGGGAACTGAAGCTTTCTTT	CASSTILASGEGTEAFF
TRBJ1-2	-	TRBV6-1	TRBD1	TGTGCCAGCAGGATACAGGGGCAGAACTATGGCTACACCTTC	CASRIQGQNYGYTF
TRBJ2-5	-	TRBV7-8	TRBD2	TGTGCCAGCAGCTCATGGGGACTAGCGGGGGAGACCCAGTACTTC	CASSSWGLAGETQYF
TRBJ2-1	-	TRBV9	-	TGTGCCAGCAGCGTAGGGTGGACCAACAATGAGCAGTTCTTC	CASSVGWTNNEQFF
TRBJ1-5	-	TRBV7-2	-	TGTGCCAGCAGCCCACAAGCGGTCGCCGCGCCCCAGCATTTT	CASSPQAVAAPQHF
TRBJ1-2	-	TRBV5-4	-	TGTGCCAGCAGGGGGTCGGGCAGCCTTAACTATGGCTACACCTTC	CASRGSGSLNYGYTF
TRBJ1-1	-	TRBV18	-	TGTGCCAGCTCACCTGGGCAGAACACTGAAGCTTTCTTT	CASSPGQNTEAFF
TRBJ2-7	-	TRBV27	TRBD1	TGTGCCAGCAGTTTCGGAGGGACAGGGTCCGAGCAGTACTTC	CASSFGGTGSEQYF
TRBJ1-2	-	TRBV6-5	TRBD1	TGTGCCAGCAGCCCGACAGGGCTCGGCTACACCTTC	CASSPTGLGYTF
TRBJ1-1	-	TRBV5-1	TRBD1	TGCGCCAGCAGCCTTAATCCCGGGACAGGGGTGACTGAAGCTTTCTTT	CASSLNPGTGVTEAFF
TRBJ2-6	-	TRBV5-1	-	TGCGCCAGCAGCTTGGGCCCTGGGGCCAACGTCCTGACTTTC	CASSLGPGANVLTF
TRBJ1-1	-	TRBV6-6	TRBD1	TGTGCCAGCAGTTACGGGGCAGGGGGCACTGAAGCTTTCTTT	CASSYGAGGTEAFF
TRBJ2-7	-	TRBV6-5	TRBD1	TGTGCCAGCAGTCACCGACAGGGAGACGAGCAGTACTTC	CASSHRQGDEQYF
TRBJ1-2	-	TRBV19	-	TGTGCCAGTAGTATAGGGCGGGGGAGCTACTATGGCTACACCTTC	CASSIGRGSYYGYTF
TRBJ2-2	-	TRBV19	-	TGTGCCAGTAGTGGAAGGGAGCGTGGGGAGCTGTTTTTT	CASSGRERGELFF
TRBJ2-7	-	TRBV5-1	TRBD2	TGCGCCAGCAGCTTGAACAGCGGGACCGTCTCTGAGCAGTACTTC	CASSLNSGTVSEQYF
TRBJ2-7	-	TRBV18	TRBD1	TGTGCCAGCTCATTCGGGACAGATAACTACGAGCAGTACTTC	CASSFGTDNYEQYF
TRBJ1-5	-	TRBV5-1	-	TGCGCCAGCAGCTTGGATGATAGCAATCAGCCCCAGCATTTT	CASSLDDSNQPQHF
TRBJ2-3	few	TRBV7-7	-	TGTGCCAGCAGCGACAGGGAGGGTGCAGATACGCAGTATTTT	CASSDREGADTQYF